This T cell receptor beta chain was sequenced during a study of tumor-infiltrating lymphocytes in primary liver carcinoma. At the level of the study: The patient group consisted of men and women aged 30 to 69 years.

Looked up from germline, CDR1 is ENHRY and CDR2 is SYGVKD. This CDR3 comprises 16 residues. With V trimmed by 0 bases and J by 9 bases, 9 bases remained unmatched. Starting from 450 to 500 ng of total RNA, TCR beta cDNA was produced with a primer in the constant region. Slightly modified ARM-PCR, run as three nested multiplex PCR rounds, produced the TCR beta libraries. For about 11 cycles apiece, the opening two PCR rounds ran with TRBV1-TRBV30 forward primers and a C-beta reverse primer. TCRdb itself ran the multiplex PCR reads through MiXCR, one entry per CDR3 protein. Found here are tens of thousands of distinct CDR3 sequences, about 73% of them singletons; the top ten hold roughly a quarter. In its sample, this clonotype was seen many times. The source material, about 18-33 mg of unsorted bulk tissue, was used to co-extract RNA and DNA. Patients carried chronic HBV infection without prior treatment. Samples were taken from five separate regions of every tumor.

The sample taken for sequencing was liver tumor tissue from sampling region 3. Specified subset: tumor region T3, left-lateral pole. The V gene is TRBV10-3, the J gene TRBJ2-1, with 9 bases aligning to TRBD2. The receptor comes from a man aged 35-49 years with primary liver carcinoma and hepatitis B virus infection. The CDR3 bases are TGTGCCATCAGTGAGTCGCTTCGCGGGAGGGATGTTGAGCAGTTCTTC. Its protein is CAISESLRGRDVEQFF.